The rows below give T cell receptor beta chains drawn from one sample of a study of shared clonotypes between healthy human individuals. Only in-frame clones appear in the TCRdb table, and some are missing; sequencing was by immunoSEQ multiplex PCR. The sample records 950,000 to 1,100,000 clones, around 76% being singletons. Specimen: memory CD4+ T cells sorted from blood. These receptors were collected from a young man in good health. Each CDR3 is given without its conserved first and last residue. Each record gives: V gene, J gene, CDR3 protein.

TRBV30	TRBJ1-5	AWSAVGVSNQPQH
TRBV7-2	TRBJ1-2	ASSLALDRGHGYT
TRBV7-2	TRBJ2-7	ASSQVGYEQY
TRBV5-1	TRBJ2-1	ASSPLAGSKEQF
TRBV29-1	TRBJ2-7	SVGTYYEQY
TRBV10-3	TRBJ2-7	AISDSGLYEQY
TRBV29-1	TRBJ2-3	SVVRGKDDTQY
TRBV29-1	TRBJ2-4	SVEDRVMGKNIQY
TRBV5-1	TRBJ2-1	ASSFSGGRYNEQF
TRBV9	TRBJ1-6	ASSGSGAGNSPLH
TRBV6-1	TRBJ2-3	ASSGNGPLHNTDTQY
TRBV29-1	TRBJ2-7	SVDDRGYEQY
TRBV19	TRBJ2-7	ASSIAGQGTYEQY
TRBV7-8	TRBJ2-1	ASSLARLNNEQF
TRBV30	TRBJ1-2	AWNRVGDGYT
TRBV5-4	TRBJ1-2	ASSLGSRGKGNYGYT
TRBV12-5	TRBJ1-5	ASGFEGSNQPQH
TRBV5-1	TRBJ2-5	ASSLGQLAGFQETQY
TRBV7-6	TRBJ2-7	ASSLAGQGFPYEQY
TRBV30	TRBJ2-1	AWTEGLVKF
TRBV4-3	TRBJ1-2	ASSQEYRGVWGYGYT
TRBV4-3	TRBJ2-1	ASSQWGLALHNEQF
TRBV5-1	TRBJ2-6	ASSRVSGANVLT
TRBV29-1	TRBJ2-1	SVVKGSNEQF
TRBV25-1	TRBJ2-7	ASRGVGSKQY
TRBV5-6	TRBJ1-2	ASSPPNYRAHYGYT
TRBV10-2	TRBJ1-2	ASSPTGSLENGYT
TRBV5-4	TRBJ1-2	ASSFSLQRGYT
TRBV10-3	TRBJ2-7	AISESEGPLNEQY
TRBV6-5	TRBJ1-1	ASSYAPTNTEAF
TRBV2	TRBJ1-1	ASSVLSNTEAF
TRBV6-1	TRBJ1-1	ASRATGENTEAF
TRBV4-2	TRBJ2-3	ASSQDGAGGGADTQY
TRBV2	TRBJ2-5	ANEGSQSETQY
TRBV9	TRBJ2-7	ASSITSGSGEQY
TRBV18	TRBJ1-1	ASSPPGGRNTEAF
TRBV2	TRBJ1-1	ASSELENTEAF
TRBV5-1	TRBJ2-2	ASSLGIAAGELF
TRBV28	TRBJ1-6	ASSGTYSPLH
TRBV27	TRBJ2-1	ASSLSRAGGNNEQF
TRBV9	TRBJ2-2	ASSVPSGDANTGELF
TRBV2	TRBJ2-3	ASSKTPGQGSDTQY
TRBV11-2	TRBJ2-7	ASSLVSIGSYEQY
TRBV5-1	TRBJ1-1	ASSLTISQGTGTEAF
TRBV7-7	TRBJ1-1	ASSLRLGTEAF
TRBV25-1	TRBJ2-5	ASSGGYAGKGETQY
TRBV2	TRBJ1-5	ASSVSRYQPQH